The next 15 T cell receptor beta chains were all read from a single sample in a study of identical twins. One entry per CDR3 protein, called by TCRdb with MiXCR from the 5' RACE reads. In the table there are more than 1.5 million distinct CDR3 sequences, about 32% of which are singletons. Sequenced sample: cord blood. The source is a newborn girl in good health.

This chain uses TRBV4-2 with TRBJ1-2, with unresolved D. Germline V gives CDR1 LGHNA, CDR2 YNFKEQ. The V end was cut by 0 bases, the J end by 5 bases, with 10 bases between. This CDR3 spans 14 amino acids. The CDR3 reads CASSQERTFYGYTF. CDR3 nucleotide sequence: TGTGCCAGCAGCCAAGAGAGGACGTTTTATGGCTACACCTTC.

This clonotype was recorded once. The rearrangement uses TRBV12-3 or TRBV12-4 and TRBJ2-2, with D perhaps TRBD1 (6 bases). Trimming removed 6 bases from V and 5 bases from J, with 10 bases in between. The CDR3 has 13 residues. CDR3 DNA: TGTGCCAGCAGAGAAGACAGGACCGGGGAGCTGTTTTTT. Translated: CASREDRTGELFF.

The chain uses TRBV29-1 and TRBJ2-7, with D maybe TRBD2 (6 bases). V was pared by 5 bases and J by 7 bases, with 24 bases between. This CDR3 is built from 15 residues. CDR1 and CDR2 from the germline V gene are SQVTM and ANQGSEA. In DNA, the CDR3 is TGCAGCGTTCCTCGGGGGTCCAGCTCCTACAATGAGCAGTACTTC. It encodes CSVPRGSSSYNEQYF.

This clonotype appeared a few times. The V call is TRBV12-3 or TRBV12-4, the J call TRBJ2-1; a possible D gene is TRBD2 (5 bases). This CDR3 contains 14 residues. V lost 3 bases and J 6 bases, leaving 12 bases between the germline ends. CDR3 region: CASSFLLVSNEQFF. CDR3 nucleotide sequence: TGTGCCAGCAGTTTTTTACTAGTTTCCAATGAGCAGTTCTTC.

This clonotype was counted only a few times. The rearrangement uses TRBV28 and TRBJ1-5, with D tentatively TRBD1 (5 bases). CDR3 length: 15 amino acids. V shed 4 bases and J shed 4 bases, with 14 bases lying between them. The germline V gene encodes CDR1 MDHEN and CDR2 SYDVKM. The DNA of the CDR3 is TGTGCCAGCAGTTCACAGGACGGATGGAATCAGCCCCAGCATTTT. Encoded protein: CASSSQDGWNQPQHF.

The chain is built from TRBV18 and TRBJ1-1; possible D gene TRBD1, 5 bases. This CDR3 contains 15 residues. Trimming pared 2 bases from V and 2 bases from J, leaving 12 bases between. Germline loops: CDR1 KGHSH, CDR2 LQKENI. CDR3 amino acids: CASSPRTPSNTEAFF. As DNA, the CDR3 is TGTGCCAGCTCACCAAGGACACCTTCTAACACTGAAGCTTTCTTT.

This clonotype was counted only a few times. The chain links TRBV10-3 to TRBJ1-1; TRBD1 matches 8 bases. The CDR3 has 14 residues. The V segment lost 7 bases and the J segment 3 bases; nucleotides outside the gene matches: 7. Per the germline V gene, CDR1 is ENHRY and CDR2 is SYGVKD. CDR3 coding DNA: TGTGCCATCAAGATCCAGGGGGCTGACACTGAAGCTTTCTTT. Translating it yields CAIKIQGADTEAFF.

J is TRBJ1-2 and V is TRBV10-3, with D hard to call. The CDR3 has 14 amino acids. Looked up from germline, CDR1 is ENHRY and CDR2 is SYGVKD. V lost 4 bases to trimming and J lost 3 bases, with 12 bases between them. In DNA, the CDR3 is TGTGCCATCAGTGTTGCCAGCTCGGACTATGGCTACACCTTC. It encodes CAISVASSDYGYTF.

V is TRBV19 and J is TRBJ2-1; D might be TRBD1 or TRBD2, each matching 5 bases. V gave up 2 bases and J gave up 7 bases, with 18 bases separating them. The CDR3 length is 16 residues. CDR1 and CDR2 from the germline V gene are LNHDA and SQIVND (reference sequence). CDR3 loop: CASSIPWRTLLNEQFF. CDR3 DNA: TGTGCCAGTAGTATACCCTGGAGGACACTACTGAATGAGCAGTTCTTC.

Turning to this clonotype: One end of the junction varies from germline; a read error may be responsible. The V and J genes are TRBV12-3 or TRBV12-4 and TRBJ2-7, with 8 bases lining up with TRBD1. The CDR3 covers 13 residues. The CDR3 reads CTSSLKGTGEQYF. Written as DNA, the CDR3 is TGTACCAGCAGTTTAAAGGGGACAGGCGAGCAGTACTTC.

This clonotype has just a few counts. The chain couples TRBV25-1 to TRBJ2-5, with 15 bases identical to TRBD2. The tail of the sequence fits TRBJ2-7 better, so the J call may be wrong. This CDR3 has 14 residues. The germline V gene has CDR1 MGHDK and CDR2 SYGVNS. The CDR3 region is CASSGTSGRAEQYF. Written as DNA, the CDR3 is TGTGCCAGCAGTGGGACTAGCGGGAGGGCCGAGCAGTACTTC.

This clonotype turned up a few times. The chain carries TRBV12-3 or TRBV12-4 and TRBJ2-1; TRBD2 agrees at 8 bases. The CDR3 has 17 amino acids. Losses at the gene ends were 4 bases for V and 5 bases for J; bases not matched to a gene: 13. This chain's CDR3 is CASSSLTSGAQDNEQFF. CDR3 bases: TGTGCCAGCAGTTCTCTTACTAGCGGCGCCCAAGACAATGAGCAGTTCTTC.

About this clonotype itself: A read error may produce the germline difference seen at one junction end. The V and J genes are TRBV20-1 and TRBJ2-4; D gene ambiguous. Germline assignment: CDR1 DFQATT and CDR2 SNEGSKA (reference sequence). There are 14 residues in the CDR3. CDR3 nucleotides: TGCAGTGCTACAGTGGGCTTAGCCAAAAACACTCAGTACTTC. It specifies CSATVGLAKNTQYF.

V gene TRBV6-5 combines with J gene TRBJ2-3, with TRBD2 matching 8 bases. CDR3 size: 14 residues. CDR1 is MNHEY and CDR2 is SVGAGI in the germline V gene. V trimming: 2 bases; J trimming: 8 bases; junction bases outside the gene matches: 6. The CDR3 loop reads CASSYAGGEGTQYF. The CDR3 nucleotides read TGTGCCAGCAGTTACGCCGGGGGGGAGGGTACGCAGTATTTT.

This clonotype has more than one count but fewer than ten. This chain links TRBV29-1 with TRBJ2-7; possibly TRBD1 for D (6 bases). V was pared by 6 bases and J by 7 bases, with 25 bases between. Germline CDR1 reads SQVTM; CDR2 reads ANQGSEA. The CDR3 runs 15 residues. CDR3 protein: CSVHLDSVWANEQYF. The CDR3 region has the DNA TGCAGCGTCCACCTGGACAGCGTTTGGGCTAATGAGCAGTACTTC.